This T cell receptor beta chain was found in a study of Ad26.COV2.S vaccination and SARS-CoV-2 variants. Findings and caveats of the study: Estimates derived from TCR breadth and depth analyses may have underestimated total T cell responses. Marked by substantial breadth, spike-specific CD8+ and CD4+ T cell responses were reportedly seen after vaccination.

This table comes from immunoSEQ multiplex PCR, and its TCRdb copy is limited to in-frame clones, with some not included. The sample includes about 680,000 clones, 89% of them seen just once. Treatment indicated: some 20 received Ad26.COV2.S at low or high dose, single or two shots; roughly 5 received placebo; per-sample allocation not given. Sampling occurred on day 63 after the first vaccine or placebo injection. An adult of 18-55 years in Boston served as donor. Immunization relied on an Ad26 vector, which expressed Wuhan-strain SARS-CoV-2 spike. For this clone: Its antigen is still unknown.

This CDR3 is 15 amino acids long. Trimming removed 1 base at V and 6 bases at J, with 13 bases between. The germline V gene has CDR1 SNHLY and CDR2 FYNNEI. The receptor was isolated from a person aged 18 to 59 who received the Ad26.COV2.S COVID-19 vaccine or a placebo. The rearrangement joins TRBV2 to TRBJ1-5, with D perhaps TRBD1 (5 bases). The specimen comprised peripheral blood, sampled in a trial of Ad26.COV2.S vaccine versus placebo. The CDR3 spells CASSEVTQGFQPQHF. The CDR3 coding sequence is TGTGCCAGCAGTGAAGTAACCCAGGGATTTCAGCCCCAGCATTTT.